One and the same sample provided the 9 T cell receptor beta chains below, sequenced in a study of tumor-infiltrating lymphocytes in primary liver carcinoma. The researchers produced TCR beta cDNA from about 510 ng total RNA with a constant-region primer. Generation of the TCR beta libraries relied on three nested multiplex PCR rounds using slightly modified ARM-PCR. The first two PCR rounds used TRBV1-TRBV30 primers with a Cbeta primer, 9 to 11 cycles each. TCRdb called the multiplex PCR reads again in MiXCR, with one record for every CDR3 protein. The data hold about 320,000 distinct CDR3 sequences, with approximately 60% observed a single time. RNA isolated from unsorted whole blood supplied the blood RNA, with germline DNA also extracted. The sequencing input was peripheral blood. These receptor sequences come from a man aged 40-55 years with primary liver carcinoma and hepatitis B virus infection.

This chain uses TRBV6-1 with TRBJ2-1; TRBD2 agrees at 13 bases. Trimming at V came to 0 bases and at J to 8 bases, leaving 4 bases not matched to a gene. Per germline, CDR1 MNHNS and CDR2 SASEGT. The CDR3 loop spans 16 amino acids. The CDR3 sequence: CASSEAGTSGIYEQFF. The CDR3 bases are TGTGCCAGCAGTGAAGCCGGGACTAGCGGGATCTATGAGCAGTTCTTC.

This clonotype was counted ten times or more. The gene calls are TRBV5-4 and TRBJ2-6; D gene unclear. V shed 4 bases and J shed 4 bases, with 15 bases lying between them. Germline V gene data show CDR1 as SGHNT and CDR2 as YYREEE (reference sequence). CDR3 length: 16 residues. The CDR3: CASSPEVLGGANVLTF. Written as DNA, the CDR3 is TGTGCCAGCAGCCCCGAAGTCCTCGGAGGGGCCAACGTCCTGACTTTC.

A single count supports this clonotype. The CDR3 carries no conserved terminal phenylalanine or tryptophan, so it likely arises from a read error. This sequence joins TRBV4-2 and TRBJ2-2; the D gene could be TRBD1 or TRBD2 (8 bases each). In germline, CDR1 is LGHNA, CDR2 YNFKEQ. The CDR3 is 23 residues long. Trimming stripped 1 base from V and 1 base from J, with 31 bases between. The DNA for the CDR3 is TGTGCCAGCAGCCAAGGGAGTCAGGGGGCTGGATCGGGAGGGCCGGGGAACACCGGGGAGCTGTTTTTG. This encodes CASSQGSQGAGSGGPGNTGELFL.

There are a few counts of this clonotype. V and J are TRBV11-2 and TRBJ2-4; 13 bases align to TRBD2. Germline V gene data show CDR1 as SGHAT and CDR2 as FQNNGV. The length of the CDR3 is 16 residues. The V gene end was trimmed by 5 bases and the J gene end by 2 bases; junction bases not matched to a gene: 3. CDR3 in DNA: TGTGCCAGCAGCCCCGGGACTAGCGGGACCAAAAACATTCAGTACTTC. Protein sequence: CASSPGTSGTKNIQYF. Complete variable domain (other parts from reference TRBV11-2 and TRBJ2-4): EAGVAQSPRYKIIEKRQSVAFWCNPISGHATLYWYQQILGQGPKLLIQFQNNGVVDDSQLPKDRFSAERLKGVDSTLKIQPAKLEDSAVYLCASSPGTSGTKNIQYFGAGTRLSVL.

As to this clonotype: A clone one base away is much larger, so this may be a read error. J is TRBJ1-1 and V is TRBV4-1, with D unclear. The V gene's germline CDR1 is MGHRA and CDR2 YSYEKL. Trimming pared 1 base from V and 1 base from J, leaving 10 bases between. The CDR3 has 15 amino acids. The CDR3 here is CASSQVEWQNTEAFF. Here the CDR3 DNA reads TGCGCCAGCAGCCAAGTGGAGTGGCAGAACACTGAAGCTTTCTTT.

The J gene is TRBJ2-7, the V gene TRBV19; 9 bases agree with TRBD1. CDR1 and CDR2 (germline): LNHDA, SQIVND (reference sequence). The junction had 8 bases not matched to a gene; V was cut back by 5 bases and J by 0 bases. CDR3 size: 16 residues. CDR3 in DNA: TGTGCCAGTAGTGGGGGACAGGGAGGGTCCTCCTACGAGCAGTACTTC. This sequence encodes CASSGGQGGSSYEQYF.

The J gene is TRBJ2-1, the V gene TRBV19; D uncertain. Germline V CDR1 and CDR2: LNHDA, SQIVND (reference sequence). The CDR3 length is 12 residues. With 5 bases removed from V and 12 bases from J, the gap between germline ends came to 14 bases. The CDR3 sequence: CASSASEAAQFF. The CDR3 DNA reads TGTGCCAGTAGTGCGAGTGAGGCGGCGCAGTTCTTC. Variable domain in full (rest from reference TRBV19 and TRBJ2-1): DGGITQSPKYLFRKEGQNVTLSCEQNLNHDAMYWYRQDPGQGLRLIYYSQIVNDFQKGDIAEGYSVSREKKESFPLTVTSAQKNPTAFYLCASSASEAAQFFGPGTRLTVL.

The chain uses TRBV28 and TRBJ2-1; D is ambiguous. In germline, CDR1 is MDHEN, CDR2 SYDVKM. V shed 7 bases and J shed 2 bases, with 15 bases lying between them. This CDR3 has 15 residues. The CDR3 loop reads CASTHGLIPYNEQFF. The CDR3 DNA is TGTGCCAGCACCCATGGGCTCATCCCCTACAATGAGCAGTTCTTC.

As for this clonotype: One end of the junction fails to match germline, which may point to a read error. The CDR3, as DNA: TGTGTCAGCATCCGAGCGGGAGTAGGGGATACGCAGTATTTT. This sequence encodes CVSIRAGVGDTQYF. V is TRBV6-6 and J is TRBJ2-3, with 8 bases lining up with TRBD2. The germline gives CDR1 MNHNY, CDR2 SVGAGI (reference sequence). This CDR3 region has 14 residues.